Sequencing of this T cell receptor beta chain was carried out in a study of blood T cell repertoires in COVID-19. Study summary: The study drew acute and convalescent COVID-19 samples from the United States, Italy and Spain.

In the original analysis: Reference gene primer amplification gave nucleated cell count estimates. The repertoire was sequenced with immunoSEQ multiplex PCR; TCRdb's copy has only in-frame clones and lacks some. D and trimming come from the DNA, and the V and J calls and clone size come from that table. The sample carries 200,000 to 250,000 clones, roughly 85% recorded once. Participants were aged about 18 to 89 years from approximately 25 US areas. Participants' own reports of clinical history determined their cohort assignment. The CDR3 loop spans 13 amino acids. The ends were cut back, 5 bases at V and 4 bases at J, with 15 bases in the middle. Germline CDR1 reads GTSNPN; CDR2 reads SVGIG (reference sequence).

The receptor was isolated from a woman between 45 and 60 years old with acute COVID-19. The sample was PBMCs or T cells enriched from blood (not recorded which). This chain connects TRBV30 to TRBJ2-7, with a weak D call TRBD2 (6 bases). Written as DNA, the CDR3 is TGTGCCTGGGCGACTAGTCCCAGGTACGAGCAGTACTTC. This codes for CAWATSPRYEQYF.